These T cell receptor beta chains were read from a single sample in a study of blood T cell repertoires in COVID-19. Data came from immunoSEQ multiplex PCR; TCRdb stores just in-frame clones and leaves some out. The sample shows more than 200,000 clones, about four fifths of them seen only once. Sample: peripheral blood. The receptors come from a woman between 40 and 50 years old with active or convalescent COVID-19. Each CDR3 is given without its conserved first and last residue. A D gene is named only where the DNA matches it firmly.

TRBD1,TRBV6-5,TRBJ1-2,ASSTRQGNGYT
.,TRBV19,TRBJ1-2,ASTKTVNYGYT
.,TRBV3-1/TRBV3-2,TRBJ2-2,ASRPTGGQGTGELF
TRBD1,TRBV7-9,TRBJ1-6,ASSYGPGTGNNSPLH
TRBD1,TRBV7-9,TRBJ2-5,ASSLTGQGRQETQY
.,TRBV6-1,TRBJ2-7,ASSEGARAYEQY
TRBD1,TRBV7-9,TRBJ1-2,ASSLALHVTGGQPYGYT
.,TRBV6-5,TRBJ2-7,ASSSRDFPFRQY
.,TRBV23-1,TRBJ1-2,AGPRGGLDYGYT
TRBD2,TRBV24-1,TRBJ2-1,ATATSGRAEDEQF
.,TRBV9,TRBJ2-5,ASSPGPGGTQY
TRBD1,TRBV29-1,TRBJ2-2,SVGGQGSNTGELF
.,TRBV28,TRBJ2-7,ASSYSYEQY
.,TRBV27,TRBJ1-1,ASSLSPGVTEAF
TRBD1,TRBV19,TRBJ2-7,ASSQEGQGGYEQY
TRBD1,TRBV3-1/TRBV3-2,TRBJ2-1,ASSRRGTGSRYNEQF
.,TRBV7-2,TRBJ2-7,ASSLGTSLYEQY
.,TRBV2,TRBJ1-5,ASSVVGGGIQPQH
TRBD1,TRBV5-4,TRBJ1-2,ASSGADRGLDGYT
.,TRBV10-3,TRBJ1-3,AISDGANSGNTIY
TRBD1,TRBV6-5,TRBJ2-7,ASGTARYSYEQY
TRBD2,TRBV4-2,TRBJ2-5,ASSQEGAGGSETQY
TRBD1,TRBV27,TRBJ2-2,ASSFNRGRVTGELF
.,TRBV7-9,TRBJ1-4,ASSPGGVNEKLF
.,TRBV6-6,TRBJ1-1,ASSSVSTEAF
TRBD1,TRBV9,TRBJ1-3,ASSVALTGAGNTIY
.,TRBV7-2,TRBJ1-3,ASSLAGGSGNTIY
.,TRBV9,TRBJ2-3,ASSTRSSVTDTQY
.,TRBV6-5,TRBJ2-7,ASSYSSGTRY
.,TRBV5-1,TRBJ2-5,ASSLSEEETQY
.,TRBV11-3,TRBJ2-5,ASSLVGPEKSGETQY
TRBD1,TRBV2,TRBJ1-5,ASSVEGASNQPQH
TRBD1,TRBV30,TRBJ1-1,AWGQGAVTEAF
.,TRBV30,TRBJ1-2,AWSEQHLYGYT
.,TRBV19,TRBJ2-1,ASSAAAATNEQF
TRBD2,TRBV12-5,TRBJ2-7,ASGILAGTNEQY
TRBD1,TRBV19,TRBJ1-1,ASSLFDRGATEAF
.,TRBV25-1,TRBJ1-1,ASSLGDTEAF
.,TRBV4-3,TRBJ1-3,ASSQDYPGGAGNTIY
.,TRBV4-3,TRBJ1-5,ASSQDLSDRVGQPQH
.,TRBV19,TRBJ1-6,ASSIWGDSPLH
TRBD1,TRBV5-4,TRBJ1-2,ASSSPTGVANYGYT
.,TRBV18,TRBJ2-1,ASSPPDSAFNEQF
TRBD1,TRBV19,TRBJ2-3,ASSILRDRRSTDTQY
TRBD2,TRBV4-2,TRBJ2-7,ASSQDTGTSGGRYEQY
TRBD1,TRBV7-3,TRBJ2-3,ASSLSPGQGKY
TRBD2,TRBV19,TRBJ2-5,ASSMAGTSGKETQY